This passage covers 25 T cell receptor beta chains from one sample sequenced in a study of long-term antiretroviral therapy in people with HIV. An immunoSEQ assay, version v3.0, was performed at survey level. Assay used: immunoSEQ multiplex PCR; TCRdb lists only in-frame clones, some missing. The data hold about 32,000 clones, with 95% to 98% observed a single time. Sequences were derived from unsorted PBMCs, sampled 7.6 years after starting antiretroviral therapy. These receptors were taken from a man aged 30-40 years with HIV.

The CDR3 loop reads CASSPPPGTDRYEQFF. The CDR3, as DNA: TGTGCCAGCAGTCCCCCCCCCGGGACCGACAGATATGAGCAGTTCTTC. The chain has TRBV6-6 and TRBJ2-1, with D perhaps matching TRBD1 or TRBD2 (5 bases each). The CDR3 is made up of 16 amino acids. Germline V gene sequence: CDR1 MNHNY, CDR2 SVGAGI (reference sequence). V was trimmed by 5 bases and J by 8 bases, leaving 22 bases between them.

The CDR3: CASGLVGTASYEQYF. The CDR3 DNA reads TGTGCTAGTGGTTTAGTAGGGACAGCTTCCTACGAGCAGTACTTC. The chain combines TRBV12-5 with TRBJ2-7; 7 nucleotides agree with TRBD1. The CDR3 spans 15 residues. Losses at the gene ends were 3 bases for V and 1 base for J; bases not matched to a gene: 6. CDR1 LGHNT and CDR2 FRNRAP come from the germline V gene.

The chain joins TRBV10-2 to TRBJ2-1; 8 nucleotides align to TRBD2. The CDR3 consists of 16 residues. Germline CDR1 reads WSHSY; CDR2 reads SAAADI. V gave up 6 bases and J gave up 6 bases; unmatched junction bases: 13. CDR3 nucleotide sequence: TGCGCCAGCAGGGGGGGGCGTTCGGGAGGGGCCAATGAGCAGTTCTTC. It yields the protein CASRGGRSGGANEQFF.

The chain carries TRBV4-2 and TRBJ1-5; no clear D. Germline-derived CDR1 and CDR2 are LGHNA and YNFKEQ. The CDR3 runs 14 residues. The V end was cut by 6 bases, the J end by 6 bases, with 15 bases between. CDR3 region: CASRPDLLSQPQHF. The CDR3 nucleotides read TGTGCCAGCAGGCCGGACCTCCTGTCTCAGCCCCAGCATTTT.

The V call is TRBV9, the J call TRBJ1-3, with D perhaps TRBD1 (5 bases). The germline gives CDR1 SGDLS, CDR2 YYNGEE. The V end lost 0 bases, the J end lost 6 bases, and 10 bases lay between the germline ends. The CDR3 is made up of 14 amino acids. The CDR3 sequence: CASSVGGDPNTIYF. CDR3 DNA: TGTGCCAGCAGCGTAGGGGGGGATCCAAACACCATATATTTT.

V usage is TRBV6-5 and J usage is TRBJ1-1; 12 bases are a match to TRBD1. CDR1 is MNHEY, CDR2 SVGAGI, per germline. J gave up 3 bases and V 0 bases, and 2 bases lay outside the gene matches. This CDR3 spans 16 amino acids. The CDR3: CASSYSGQGADTEAFF. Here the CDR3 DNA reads TGTGCCAGCAGTTACTCGGGACAGGGGGCGGACACTGAAGCTTTCTTT.

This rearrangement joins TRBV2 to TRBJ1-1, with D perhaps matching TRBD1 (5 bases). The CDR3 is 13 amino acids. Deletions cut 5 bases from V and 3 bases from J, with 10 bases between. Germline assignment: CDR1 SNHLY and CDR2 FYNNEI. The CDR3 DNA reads TGTGCCAGCAGTTATCGGGACTACACTGAAGCTTTCTTT. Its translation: CASSYRDYTEAFF.

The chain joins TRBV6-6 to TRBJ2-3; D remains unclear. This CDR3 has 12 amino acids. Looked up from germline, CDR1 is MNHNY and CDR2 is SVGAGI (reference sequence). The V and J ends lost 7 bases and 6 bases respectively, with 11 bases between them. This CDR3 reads CASNGVRDTQYF. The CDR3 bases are TGTGCCAGCAATGGAGTACGGGATACGCAGTATTTT.

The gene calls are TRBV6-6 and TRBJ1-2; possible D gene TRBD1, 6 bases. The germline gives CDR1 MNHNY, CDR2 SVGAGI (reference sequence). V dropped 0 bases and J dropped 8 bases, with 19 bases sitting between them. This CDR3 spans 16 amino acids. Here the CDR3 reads CASSYSVVGGRRGYTF. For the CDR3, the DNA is TGTGCCAGCAGTTACTCCGTTGTGGGGGGGCGAAGGGGCTACACCTTC.

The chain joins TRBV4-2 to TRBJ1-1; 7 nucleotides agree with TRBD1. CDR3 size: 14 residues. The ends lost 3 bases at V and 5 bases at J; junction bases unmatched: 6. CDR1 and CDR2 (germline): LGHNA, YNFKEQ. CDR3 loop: CASSHETGITEAFF. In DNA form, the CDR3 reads TGTGCCAGCAGCCATGAGACAGGGATAACTGAAGCTTTCTTT.

The CDR3 region is CASSRGSSYNEQFF. The DNA for the CDR3 is TGTGCCAGCAGCCGGGGAAGCTCCTACAATGAGCAGTTCTTC. The chain carries TRBV7-9 and TRBJ2-1; a possible D gene is TRBD2 (5 bases). Looked up from germline, CDR1 is SEHNR and CDR2 is FQNEAQ (reference sequence). Trimming cost V 5 bases and J 0 bases, with 8 bases left between them. The CDR3 totals 14 residues.

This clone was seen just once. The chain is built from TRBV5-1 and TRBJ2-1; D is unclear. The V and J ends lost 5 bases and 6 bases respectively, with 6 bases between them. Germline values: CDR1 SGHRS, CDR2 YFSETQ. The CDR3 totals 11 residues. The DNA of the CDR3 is TGCGCCAGCAGTTTAGCCAATGAGCAGTTCTTC. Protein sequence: CASSLANEQFF.

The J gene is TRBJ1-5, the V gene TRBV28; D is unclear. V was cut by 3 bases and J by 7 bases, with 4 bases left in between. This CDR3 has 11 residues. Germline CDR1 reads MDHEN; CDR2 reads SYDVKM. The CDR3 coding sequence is TGTGCCAGCAGTTTTAAACAGCCCCAGCATTTT. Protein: CASSFKQPQHF.

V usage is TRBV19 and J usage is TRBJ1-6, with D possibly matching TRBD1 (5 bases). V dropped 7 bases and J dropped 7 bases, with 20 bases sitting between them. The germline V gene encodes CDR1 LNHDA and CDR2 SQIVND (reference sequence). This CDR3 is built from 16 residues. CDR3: CASNLRGPGSNSPLHF. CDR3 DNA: TGTGCCAGTAACCTACGGGGACCGGGGTCCAATTCACCCCTCCACTTT.

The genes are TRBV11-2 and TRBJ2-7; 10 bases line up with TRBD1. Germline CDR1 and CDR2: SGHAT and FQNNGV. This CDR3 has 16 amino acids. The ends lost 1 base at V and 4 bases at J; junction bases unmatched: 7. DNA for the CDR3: TGTGCCAGCAGCTTAGCACCCGGGACAGGGGCTTACGAGCAGTACTTC. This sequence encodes CASSLAPGTGAYEQYF.

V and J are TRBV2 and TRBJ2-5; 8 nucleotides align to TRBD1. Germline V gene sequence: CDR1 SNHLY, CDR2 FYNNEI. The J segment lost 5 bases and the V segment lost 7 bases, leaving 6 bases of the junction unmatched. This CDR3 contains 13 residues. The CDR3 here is CASTQGEVETQYF. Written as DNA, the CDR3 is TGTGCCAGCACACAGGGGGAAGTGGAGACCCAGTACTTC.

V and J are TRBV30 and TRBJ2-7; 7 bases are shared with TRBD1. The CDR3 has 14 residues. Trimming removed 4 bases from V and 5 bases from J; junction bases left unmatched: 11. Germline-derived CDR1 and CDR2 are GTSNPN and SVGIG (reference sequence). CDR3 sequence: CAWNLGDRANEQYF. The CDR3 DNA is TGTGCCTGGAATTTGGGAGACAGGGCAAACGAGCAGTACTTC.

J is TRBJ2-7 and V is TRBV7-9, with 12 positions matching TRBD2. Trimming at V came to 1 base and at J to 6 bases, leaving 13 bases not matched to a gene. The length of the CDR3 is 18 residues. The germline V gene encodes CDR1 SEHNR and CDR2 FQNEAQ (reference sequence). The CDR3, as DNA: TGTGCCAGCAGCTTAGTAGTAGGTCTAGCGGGAGGGCAGCGCGAGCAGTACTTC. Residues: CASSLVVGLAGGQREQYF.

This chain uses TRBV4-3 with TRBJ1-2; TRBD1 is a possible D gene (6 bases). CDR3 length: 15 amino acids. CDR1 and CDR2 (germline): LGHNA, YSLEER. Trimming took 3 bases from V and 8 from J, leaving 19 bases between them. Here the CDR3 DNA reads TGCGCCAGCAGCCAGGGGGGCAACCGGGCCCGAGGCTACACCTTC. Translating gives CASSQGGNRARGYTF.

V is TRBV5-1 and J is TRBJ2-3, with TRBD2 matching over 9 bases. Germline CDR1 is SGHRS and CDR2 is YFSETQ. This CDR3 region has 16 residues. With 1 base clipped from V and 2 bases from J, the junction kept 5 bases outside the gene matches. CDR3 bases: TGCGCCAGCAGCTTGTTAGCGGGGGCCCTCACAGATACGCAGTATTTT. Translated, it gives CASSLLAGALTDTQYF. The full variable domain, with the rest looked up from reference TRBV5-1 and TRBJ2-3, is KAGVTQTPRYLIKTRGQQVTLSCSPISGHRSVSWYQQTPGQGLQFLFEYFSETQRNKGNFPGRFSGRQFSNSRSEMNVSTLELGDSALYLCASSLLAGALTDTQYFGPGTRLTVL.

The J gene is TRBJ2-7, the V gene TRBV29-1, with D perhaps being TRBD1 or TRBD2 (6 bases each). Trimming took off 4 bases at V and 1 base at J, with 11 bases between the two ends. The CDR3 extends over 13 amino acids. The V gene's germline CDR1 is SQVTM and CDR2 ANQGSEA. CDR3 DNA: TGCAGCGTTGCGGGGGCCGCATCCTACGAGCAGTACTTC. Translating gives CSVAGAASYEQYF.

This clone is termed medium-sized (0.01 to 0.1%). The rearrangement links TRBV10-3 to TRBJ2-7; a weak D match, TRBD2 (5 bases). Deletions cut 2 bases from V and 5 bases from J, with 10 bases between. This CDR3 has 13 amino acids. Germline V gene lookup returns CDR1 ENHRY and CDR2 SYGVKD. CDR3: CAISEPSPNEQYF. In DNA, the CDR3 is TGTGCCATCAGTGAGCCTAGCCCCAACGAGCAGTACTTC.

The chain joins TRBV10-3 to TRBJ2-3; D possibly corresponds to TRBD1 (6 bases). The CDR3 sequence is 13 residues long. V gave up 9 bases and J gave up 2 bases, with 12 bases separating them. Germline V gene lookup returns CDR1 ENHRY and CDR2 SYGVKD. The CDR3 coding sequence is TGTGCCATATCGAAGGGGGACACAGATACGCAGTATTTT. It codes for CAISKGDTDTQYF.

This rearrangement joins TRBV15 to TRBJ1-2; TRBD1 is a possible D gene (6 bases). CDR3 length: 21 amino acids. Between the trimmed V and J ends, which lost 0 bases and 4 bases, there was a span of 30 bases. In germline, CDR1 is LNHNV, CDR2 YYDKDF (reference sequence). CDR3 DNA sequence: TGTGCCACCAGCAGAGATCCGATGGTGGGGGGCGTCCTTGTACTTACCTATGGCTACACCTTC. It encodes CATSRDPMVGGVLVLTYGYTF.

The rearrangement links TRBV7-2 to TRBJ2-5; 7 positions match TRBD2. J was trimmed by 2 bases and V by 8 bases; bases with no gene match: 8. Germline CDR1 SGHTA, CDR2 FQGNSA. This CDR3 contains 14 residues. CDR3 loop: CASCVSGDQETQYF. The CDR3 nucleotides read TGTGCCAGCTGCGTAAGCGGGGATCAAGAGACCCAGTACTTC.